Reported below is one T cell receptor beta chain. This clone has only a few counts. There is no known antigen for this receptor. Base qualities are not provided; no much larger clone lies one nucleotide away. This specimen belongs to a study of EBV T-cell therapy then PD-1 blockade in nasopharyngeal carcinoma (TCRdb year 2021). Genomic DNA was extracted from sorted cells using the Qiagen DNeasy Kit. Deep sequencing of the TCR beta chain was done on the immunoSEQ platform. Concerning the study's data processing: Repertoire data analysis was performed with the immunoSEQ Analyzer software. TCRdb carries this immuneACCESS record with in-frame sequences only. Its versions omit some clonotypes, under half of them owing to an unresolved V gene in the studies checked, with the rest unexplained. V and J calls and clone size are given by that table; D and trimming were obtained from the DNA. This sample comprises about 17,000 clones, over 70% of them detected only once. In total, the top ten clones hold about 32% of the sample.

Via the germline V gene (reference sequence), CDR1 is DFQATT and CDR2 SNEGSKA. V and J are truncated by 6 bases and 6 bases respectively, leaving an intervening sequence of 12 bases. The CDR3 holds 11 amino acids from the cysteine to the phenylalanine. Solely the CDR3 DNA is kept, with 33 bases framed from the first base. Taken with the paper, the label for treatment or condition translates to: AdE1-LMPpoly-expanded autologous EBV-specific T-cell therapy followed by anti-PD-1 nivolumab. The sample consisted of CD8+ T cells from blood, taken at day 0 from a patient whose treatment included autologous EBV-specific T cells and nivolumab. The V gene is TRBV20-1 and the J gene is TRBJ2-7; the D gene is perhaps TRBD2, from 5 matching bases. The sequence came from a man aged 35 to 55 with nasopharyngeal carcinoma. The CDR3 corresponds to CSAPRDGEQYF. At the DNA level, the sequence is TGCAGTGCCCCGAGGGATGGCGAGCAGTACTTC.